This T cell receptor beta chain stems from a study of identical twins. Germline V gene lookup returns CDR1 LNHNV and CDR2 YYDKDF (reference sequence). The CDR3 has 16 amino acids. V shed 5 bases and J shed 3 bases, with 17 bases lying between them. Study-wide results and limits: Researchers reported excess low generation probability among twin-shared out-of-frame alpha sequences.

Via MiXCR, TCRdb re-called the 5' RACE reads, giving one row per CDR3 protein. The data show 700,000 or so distinct CDR3 sequences, with around 8.6% seen just once and approximately 0.89% held by the top ten. This clonotype has at least ten counts. As yet, its antigen is unknown. This same sample was also taken into another study, of yellow fever vaccine responses in identical twins. According to that study: A vaccine T cell response that seemed partly convergent and partly personalized was reported in twins.

The chain uses TRBV15 and TRBJ1-5; D remains ambiguous. The TCR sequence derives from a woman aged 18-30 years in good health. Sequencing was performed on PBMCs. The CDR3 bases are TGTGCCACCAGCGGAATGCCAGGCATTTTCAATCAGCCCCAGCATTTT. Protein: CATSGMPGIFNQPQHF.